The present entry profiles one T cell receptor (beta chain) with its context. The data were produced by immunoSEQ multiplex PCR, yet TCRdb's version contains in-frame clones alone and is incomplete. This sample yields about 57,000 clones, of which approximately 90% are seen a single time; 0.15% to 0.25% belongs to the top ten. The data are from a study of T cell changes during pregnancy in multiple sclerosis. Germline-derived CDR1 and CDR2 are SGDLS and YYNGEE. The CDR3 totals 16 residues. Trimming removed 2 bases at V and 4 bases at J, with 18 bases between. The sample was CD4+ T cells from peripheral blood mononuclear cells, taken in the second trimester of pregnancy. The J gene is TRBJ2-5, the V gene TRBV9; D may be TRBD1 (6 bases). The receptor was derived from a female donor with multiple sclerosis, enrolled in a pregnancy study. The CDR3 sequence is CASSVRDMTGRETQYF. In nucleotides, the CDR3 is TGTGCCAGCAGCGTCCGGGACATGACTGGGAGAGAGACCCAGTACTTC.